This record concerns one T cell receptor beta chain sequence. Checkpoint therapy with ipilimumab 1 mg/kg began 14 to 28 days after transplant. Through week 26, nivolumab 3 mg/kg IV was given weeks 1, 4, 7, 10, then biweekly. The protocol was immunoSEQ multiplex PCR, while the TCRdb copy is restricted to in-frame clones and leaves out a portion. Of tens of thousands of clones listed, 83% are singletons. The data were taken from a study of ipilimumab plus nivolumab after autologous stem cell transplantation. Across the study: Median doses per patient: roughly five ipilimumab, seven to nine nivolumab. The DLBCL cohort had primary refractory and relapsed disease, with 18-month progression-free survival of around 86% and 29%.

The germline CDR1 and CDR2 sequences are GTSNPN and SVGIG (reference sequence). V was pared by 2 bases and J by 0 bases, with 13 bases between. CDR3 length equals 15 residues. The rearrangement links TRBV30 to TRBJ1-1; D perhaps matches TRBD1 (6 bases). Sequenced material: PBMCs, taken in a trial of ipilimumab plus nivolumab as post-transplant consolidation. The clonotype comes from a male donor with diffuse large B-cell lymphoma. The CDR3 DNA reads TGTGCCTGGAGTCCCGGGACATATTTGAACACTGAAGCTTTCTTT. Translated: CAWSPGTYLNTEAFF.